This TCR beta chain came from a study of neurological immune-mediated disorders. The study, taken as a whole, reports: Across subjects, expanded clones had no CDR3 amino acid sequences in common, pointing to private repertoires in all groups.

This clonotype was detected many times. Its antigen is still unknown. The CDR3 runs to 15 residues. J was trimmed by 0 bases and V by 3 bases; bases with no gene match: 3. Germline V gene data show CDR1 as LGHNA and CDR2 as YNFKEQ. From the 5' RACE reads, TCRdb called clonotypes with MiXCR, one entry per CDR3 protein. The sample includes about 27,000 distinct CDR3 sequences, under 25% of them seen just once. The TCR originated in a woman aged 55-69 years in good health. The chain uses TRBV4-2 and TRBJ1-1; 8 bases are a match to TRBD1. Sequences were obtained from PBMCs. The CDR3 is CASSHPDRVNTEAFF. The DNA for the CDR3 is TGTGCCAGCAGCCACCCGGACAGGGTGAACACTGAAGCTTTCTTT.